What follows describes a single T cell receptor beta chain. Its antigen is not known. TCRdb processed the 5' RACE reads anew with MiXCR; each CDR3 protein has one entry. The sample carries approximately 290,000 distinct CDR3 sequences, just under 20% recorded once. The data were obtained in a study of T-cell memory formation after mild COVID-19. CDR1 is SGHVS and CDR2 is FNYEAQ in the germline V gene. This CDR3 region has 15 residues. The V gene lost 5 bases and the J gene lost 5 bases, with 18 bases spanning the gap. Study-level findings and limits: Second-wave clones reaching peak frequency on day 37 lacked confirmed SARS-CoV-2 specificity. Most CD4+ clones that shrank were in CM and EM, while CD8+ ones turned up in EMRA. Pre-infection memory carried some responding clones, suggesting that cross-reactive memory joined. Clones that contracted from day 15 to 85 had balanced CD4/CD8; later expanders were CD4+ biased.

The clonotype comes from a man younger than 35 who had mild COVID-19 (a few samples of this study predate the infection). Cell type and time point are not known. The chain couples TRBV7-6 to TRBJ2-5, with D perhaps matching TRBD1 or TRBD2 (5 bases each). Sequenced material: PBMCs or a T cell subset sorted from them (not recorded which). The CDR3, as DNA: TGTGCCAGCAGCCCCCTGACAGAGGGTCGGGAGACCCAGTACTTC. It specifies CASSPLTEGRETQYF.